This T cell receptor beta chain was profiled in a study of blood T cell repertoires in COVID-19. For the study at large: Italy, Spain and the United States were the sources of the convalescent and acute COVID-19 samples. In each case, the material was cDNA or gDNA derived from T cells, B-cell-depleted T cells, or PBMCs.

Original methodology: Amplification of reference gene primers was used by the study to estimate nucleated cell counts. Clones were read by immunoSEQ multiplex PCR, and TCRdb kept only the in-frame ones, dropping some. V, J and clone size were drawn from that table, and D and trimming were deduced from the DNA. The data show about 98,000 clones, approximately 86% seen once. After removal of 4 bases from V and 2 bases from J, the junction contained 16 bases not matched to a gene. The germline V gene has CDR1 PRHDT and CDR2 FYEKMQ (reference sequence). This CDR3 has 19 amino acids. The origin of this receptor is a man aged 70-80 years with active or convalescent COVID-19. This chain links TRBV13 with TRBJ2-3; TRBD2 aligns across 9 bases. The sample taken for sequencing was peripheral blood. The CDR3 DNA follows: TGTGCCAGCAGCTCCGTCCTAGCGGGGAAACGCAACGACACAGATACGCAGTATTTT. Its translation is CASSSVLAGKRNDTDTQYF. Complete variable domain (other parts from reference TRBV13 and TRBJ2-3): AAGVIQSPRHLIKEKRETATLKCYPIPRHDTVYWYQQGPGQDPQFLISFYEKMQSDKGSIPDRFSAQQFSDYHSELNMSSLELGDSALYFCASSSVLAGKRNDTDTQYFGPGTRLTVL.